Listed below are T cell receptor beta chains from one sample, sequenced in a study of beta chain features in type 1 diabetes. The assay was immunoSEQ multiplex PCR, and TCRdb's table has in-frame clones only and misses some. The sample consists of under 950,000 clones, roughly 17% of them appearing once. Sample: naive CD4+ T cells from blood. The receptor source for this set is a woman under 30 in good health. The CDR3 runs from the conserved cysteine through the conserved F or W. The D gene is left open where the match is weak. Rows may omit the clone size; those that give it use once, few, many or a size class.

>TRBV6-6|-|TRBJ1-1|few
CASSYSPGTEAFF
TGTGCCAGCAGTTACTCCCCGGGCACTGAAGCTTTCTTT
>TRBV29-1|TRBD2|TRBJ2-7|few
CSALAGTREQYF
TGCAGCGCCTTAGCAGGGACTAGAGAGCAGTACTTC
>TRBV7-9|TRBD2|TRBJ2-1|few
CASSSGLAGVGIGNEQFF
TGTGCCAGCAGCTCAGGACTAGCGGGAGTGGGGATTGGCAATGAGCAGTTCTTC
>TRBV19|-|TRBJ1-5|-
CATRALLGLGNQPQHF
TGTGCCACCCGAGCCCTATTGGGTCTAGGCAATCAGCCCCAGCATTTT
>TRBV20-1|-|TRBJ2-1|-
CSPHRGYEQFF
TGCAGCCCACATCGGGGTTATGAGCAGTTCTTC
>TRBV7-9|-|TRBJ1-5|few
CASSFGLNQPQHF
TGTGCCAGCAGCTTCGGGCTTAATCAGCCCCAGCATTTT
>TRBV5-1|-|TRBJ2-1|few
CASMENSDEQFF
TGCGCCAGCATGGAGAATAGCGATGAGCAGTTCTTC
>TRBV7-9|-|TRBJ2-1|-
CASSLVSGLLNSNEQFF
TGTGCCAGCAGCTTAGTTTCAGGCCTGCTCAACAGCAATGAGCAGTTCTTC
>TRBV5-1|TRBD2|TRBJ2-1|few
CASTQLAGSYNEQFF
TGCGCCAGCACCCAACTAGCGGGGAGCTACAATGAGCAGTTCTTC
>TRBV6-1|-|TRBJ1-2|few
CASSEAPRQGSSYGYTF
TGTGCCAGCAGTGAAGCTCCCCGCCAGGGGTCGAGCTATGGCTACACCTTC
>TRBV18|-|TRBJ2-5|-
CASSRRGQQETQYF
TGTGCCAGCTCAAGACGGGGACAACAAGAGACCCAGTACTTC
>TRBV12-2|-|TRBJ2-2|few
CASRPVIPGDGTSSNTGELFF
TGTGCAAGTCGCCCCGTGATCCCGGGGGATGGGACTAGCTCGAACACCGGGGAGCTGTTTTTT
>TRBV10-2|-|TRBJ1-3|-
CATQGSSGNTIYF
TGTGCCACGCAGGGGTCCTCTGGAAACACCATATATTTT
>TRBV27|-|TRBJ2-3|-
CASSFTHGLARVQYF
TGTGCCAGCAGTTTTACCCACGGGCTCGCGAGGGTGCAGTATTTT
>TRBV11-3|-|TRBJ2-1|-
CASSFKESGEQFF
TGTGCCAGCAGCTTTAAAGAGTCAGGCGAGCAGTTCTTC
>TRBV9|TRBD1|TRBJ2-6|few
CASSAGTGTNVLTF
TGTGCCAGCAGCGCCGGGACAGGGACCAACGTCCTGACTTTC
>TRBV14|-|TRBJ1-1|-
CASSQMGAGAGRKAFF
TGTGCCAGCAGCCAGATGGGAGCCGGGGCAGGTCGGAAAGCTTTCTTT
>TRBV7-2|TRBD2|TRBJ2-6|-
CASSRRGGSGANVLTF
TGTGCCAGCAGTAGACGGGGGGGCTCTGGGGCCAACGTCCTGACTTTC
>TRBV10-3|-|TRBJ2-2|few
CAISESYRGTGELFF
TGTGCCATCAGTGAGTCCTATCGAGGGACCGGGGAGCTGTTTTTT
>TRBV5-1|-|TRBJ2-3|-
CASSMTGPTDTQYF
TGCGCCAGCAGCATGACGGGCCCCACAGATACGCAGTATTTT
>TRBV7-2|-|TRBJ2-5|-
CASSLVVKKETQYF
TGTGCCAGCAGCTTAGTAGTAAAGAAAGAGACCCAGTACTTC
>TRBV9|-|TRBJ1-3|many
CASSGGYSGNTIYF
TGTGCCAGCAGCGGTGGTTACTCTGGAAACACCATATATTTT
>TRBV4-1|TRBD1|TRBJ2-5|once
CASSLSTGMVGETQYF
TGCGCCAGCAGCCTCTCGACAGGGATGGTGGGGGAGACCCAGTACTTC
>TRBV7-6|TRBD2|TRBJ2-5|-
CASSLGPAGLGETQYF
TGTGCCAGCAGCTTGGGCCCAGCGGGATTAGGAGAGACCCAGTACTTC
>TRBV2|-|TRBJ1-3|-
CASSEQGLSGNTIYF
TGTGCCAGCAGTGAACAGGGACTCTCTGGAAACACCATATATTTT
>TRBV29-1|-|TRBJ2-7|few
CSVEAGSSYEQYF
TGCAGCGTTGAGGCGGGGAGCTCCTACGAGCAGTACTTC
>TRBV28|TRBD1|TRBJ2-4|-
CASRNGDSSIQYF
TGTGCCAGCAGGAACGGGGACAGTTCCATTCAGTACTTC
>TRBV6-5|-|TRBJ1-1|few
CASSRSGRTNEAFF
TGTGCCAGCAGCCGATCCGGGCGGACGAATGAAGCTTTCTTT
>TRBV27|-|TRBJ2-2|few
CASSLFAYANTGELFF
TGTGCCAGCAGTTTATTTGCGTACGCGAACACCGGGGAGCTGTTTTTT
>TRBV2|TRBD2|TRBJ2-7|few
CASTLARASGSDEQYF
TGTGCCAGCACCTTGGCAAGGGCTAGCGGGAGCGACGAGCAGTACTTC
>TRBV9|-|TRBJ2-1|-
CASSPGLTGAYNEQFF
TGTGCCAGCAGCCCTGGCTTAACGGGGGCCTACAATGAGCAGTTCTTC
>TRBV11-2|TRBD2|TRBJ2-3|-
CASSWTSGGTDTQYF
TGTGCCAGCAGCTGGACTAGCGGGGGCACAGATACGCAGTATTTT
>TRBV29-1|-|TRBJ2-6|-
CSAAAQAGANVLTF
TGCAGCGCTGCGGCACAGGCTGGGGCCAACGTCCTGACTTTC
>TRBV2|-|TRBJ1-5|few
CASSASRSNQPQHF
TGTGCCAGCAGTGCCTCACGTAGCAATCAGCCCCAGCATTTT
>TRBV18|-|TRBJ1-5|-
CASSPLPGSIQPQHF
TGTGCCAGCTCACCTCTTCCAGGGTCGATTCAGCCCCAGCATTTT
>TRBV7-3|-|TRBJ2-3|-
CASSKDSLGMDTQYF
TGTGCCAGCAGCAAGGACAGCCTAGGGATGGATACGCAGTATTTT
>TRBV7-8|TRBD2|TRBJ2-1|once
CASSSPGTSGLNEQFF
TGTGCCAGCAGCTCGCCTGGGACTAGCGGGCTCAATGAGCAGTTCTTC
>TRBV5-1|TRBD2|TRBJ2-1|-
CASSSTSGSRNEQFF
TGCGCCAGCAGCTCGACTAGCGGGAGTAGAAATGAGCAGTTCTTC
>TRBV7-8|-|TRBJ1-1|-
CASSLIQGYTEAFF
TGTGCCAGCAGCTTAATCCAGGGCTACACTGAAGCTTTCTTT
>TRBV15|-|TRBJ1-5|few
CATNEGYRDQPQHF
TGTGCCACCAACGAGGGGTATAGGGACCAGCCCCAGCATTTT
>TRBV18|-|TRBJ1-5|-
CASSPHQDQPQHF
TGTGCCAGCTCACCACATCAGGATCAGCCCCAGCATTTT
>TRBV5-1|-|TRBJ2-5|-
CASTRGREETQYF
TGCGCCAGCACCCGCGGTCGGGAGGAGACCCAGTACTTC
>TRBV28|-|TRBJ1-4|few
CASSRSPEEKLFF
TGTGCCAGCAGCCGATCCCCGGAGGAAAAACTGTTTTTT
>TRBV6-6|-|TRBJ1-1|few
CASRRTAVLNTEAFF
TGTGCCAGCAGAAGAACGGCGGTCCTGAACACTGAAGCTTTCTTT
>TRBV2|-|TRBJ1-2|few
CATSGGRGQGYGYTF
TGTGCGACGTCCGGGGGCAGGGGCCAAGGGTATGGCTACACCTTC
>TRBV4-1|-|TRBJ1-2|-
CASSQIASYGYTF
TGCGCCAGCAGCCAGATCGCATCCTATGGCTACACCTTC
>TRBV5-1|-|TRBJ2-3|-
CASSKGTDTQYF
TGCGCCAGCAGCAAGGGAACAGATACGCAGTATTTT
>TRBV5-1|TRBD1|TRBJ2-2|few
CASSFGQGELTGELFF
TGCGCCAGCAGCTTCGGACAGGGAGAACTCACCGGGGAGCTGTTTTTT
>TRBV28|-|TRBJ1-5|-
CASGVEYSNQPQHF
TGTGCCAGCGGAGTCGAATATAGCAATCAGCCCCAGCATTTT
>TRBV27|-|TRBJ2-4|-
CASSLFPGVGKNIQYF
TGTGCCAGCAGTTTATTTCCAGGGGTAGGCAAAAACATTCAGTACTTC
>TRBV7-3|TRBD1|TRBJ2-2|few
CASSMGQGAGELFF
TGTGCCAGCAGCATGGGACAGGGGGCCGGGGAGCTGTTTTTT
>TRBV6-6|TRBD2|TRBJ2-1|few
CAAESSGSRNEQFF
TGTGCCGCGGAGTCTAGCGGGAGTCGTAATGAGCAGTTCTTC